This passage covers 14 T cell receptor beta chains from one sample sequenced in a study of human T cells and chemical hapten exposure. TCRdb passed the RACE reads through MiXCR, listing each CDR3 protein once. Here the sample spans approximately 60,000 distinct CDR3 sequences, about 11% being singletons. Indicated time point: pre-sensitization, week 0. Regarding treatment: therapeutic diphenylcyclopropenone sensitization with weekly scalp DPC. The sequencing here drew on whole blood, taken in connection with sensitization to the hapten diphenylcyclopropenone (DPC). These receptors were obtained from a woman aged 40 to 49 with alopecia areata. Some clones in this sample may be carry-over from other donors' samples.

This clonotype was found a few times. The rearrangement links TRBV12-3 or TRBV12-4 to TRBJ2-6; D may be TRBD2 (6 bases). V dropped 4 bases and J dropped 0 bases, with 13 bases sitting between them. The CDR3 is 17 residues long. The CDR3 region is CASSYGGAPSGANVLTF. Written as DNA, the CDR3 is TGTGCCAGCAGTTACGGGGGAGCCCCCTCTGGGGCCAACGTCCTGACTTTC.

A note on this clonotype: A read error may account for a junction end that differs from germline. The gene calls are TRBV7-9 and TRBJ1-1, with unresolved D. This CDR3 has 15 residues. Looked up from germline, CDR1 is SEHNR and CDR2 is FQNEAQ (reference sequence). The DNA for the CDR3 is TGTGTCAGCAGACCTACTTACTCAGCTAACACTGAAGCTTTCTTT. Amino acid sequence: CVSRPTYSANTEAFF.

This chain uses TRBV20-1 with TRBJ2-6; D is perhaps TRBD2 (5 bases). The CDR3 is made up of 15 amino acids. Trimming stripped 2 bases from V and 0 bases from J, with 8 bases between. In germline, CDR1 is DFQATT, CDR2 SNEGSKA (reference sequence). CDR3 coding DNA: TGCAGTGCTAGACGACTATCCTCTGGGGCCAACGTCCTGACTTTC. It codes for CSARRLSSGANVLTF.

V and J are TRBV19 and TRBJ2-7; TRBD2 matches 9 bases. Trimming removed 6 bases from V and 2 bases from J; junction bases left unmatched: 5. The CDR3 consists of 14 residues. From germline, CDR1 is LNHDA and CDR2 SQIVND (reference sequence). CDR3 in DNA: TGTGCCAGTAGCCTCCTAGCGGGAACCTACGAGCAGTACTTC. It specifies CASSLLAGTYEQYF.

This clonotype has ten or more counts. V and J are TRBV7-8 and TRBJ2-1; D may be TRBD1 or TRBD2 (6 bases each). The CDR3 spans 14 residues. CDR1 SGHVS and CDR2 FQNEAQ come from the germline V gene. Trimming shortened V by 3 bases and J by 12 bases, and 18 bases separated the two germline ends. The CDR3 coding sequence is TGTGCCAGCAGCTTCGGGGGCACCTTCGCGGGGCAGTTCTTC. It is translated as CASSFGGTFAGQFF.

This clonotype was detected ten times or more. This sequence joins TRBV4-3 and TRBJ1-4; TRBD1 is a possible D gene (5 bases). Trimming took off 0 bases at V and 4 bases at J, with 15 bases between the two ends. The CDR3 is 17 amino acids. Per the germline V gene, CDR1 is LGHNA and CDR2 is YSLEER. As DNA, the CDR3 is TGCGCCAGCAGCCAAGAACTAAGGGGCGATGGTAATGAAAAACTGTTTTTT. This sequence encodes CASSQELRGDGNEKLFF.

CDR3 DNA sequence: TGTGCCATCAGTGAGAATGATTACGAGCAGTACTTC. This gives the protein CAISENDYEQYF. This chain uses TRBV10-3 with TRBJ2-7; D gene ambiguous. Germline CDR1 ENHRY, CDR2 SYGVKD. The CDR3 length is 12 residues. Trimming pared 2 bases from V and 4 bases from J, leaving 6 bases between.

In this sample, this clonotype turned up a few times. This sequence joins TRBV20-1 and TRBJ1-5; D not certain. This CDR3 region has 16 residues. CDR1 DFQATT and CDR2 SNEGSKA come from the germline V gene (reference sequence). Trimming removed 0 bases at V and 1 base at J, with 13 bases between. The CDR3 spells CSARDLEGGSNQPQHF. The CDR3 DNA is TGCAGTGCTAGAGATCTTGAGGGCGGGAGCAATCAGCCCCAGCATTTT.

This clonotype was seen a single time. The CDR3 spells CASSLVRGVQETQYF. The CDR3, as DNA: TGTGCCAGCAGCTTAGTACGCGGGGTCCAAGAGACCCAGTACTTC. J is TRBJ2-5 and V is TRBV7-2; tentatively, D is TRBD2 (6 bases). V was cut by 1 base and J by 1 base, with 10 bases left in between. Germline V gene data show CDR1 as SGHTA and CDR2 as FQGNSA. The CDR3 totals 15 residues.

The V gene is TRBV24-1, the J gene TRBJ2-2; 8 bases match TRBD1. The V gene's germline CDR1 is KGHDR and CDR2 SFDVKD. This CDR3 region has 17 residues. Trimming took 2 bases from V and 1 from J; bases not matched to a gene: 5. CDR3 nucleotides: TGTGCCACCAGTGATTCCACAGGGACAGGGAACACCGGGGAGCTGTTTTTT. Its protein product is CATSDSTGTGNTGELFF.

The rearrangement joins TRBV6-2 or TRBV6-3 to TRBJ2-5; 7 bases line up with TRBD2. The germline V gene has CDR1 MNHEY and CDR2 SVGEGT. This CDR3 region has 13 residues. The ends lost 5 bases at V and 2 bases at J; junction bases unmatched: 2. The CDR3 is CASSRGRQETQYF. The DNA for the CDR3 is TGTGCCAGCAGTCGCGGGAGACAAGAGACCCAGTACTTC.

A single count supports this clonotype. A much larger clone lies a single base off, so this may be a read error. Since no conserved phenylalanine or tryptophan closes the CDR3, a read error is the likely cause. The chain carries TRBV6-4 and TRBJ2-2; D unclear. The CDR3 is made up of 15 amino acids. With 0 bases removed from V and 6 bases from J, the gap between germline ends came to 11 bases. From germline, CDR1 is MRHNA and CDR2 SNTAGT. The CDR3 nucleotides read TGTGCCAGCAGTGACTCCCTAGACGGCGCCGGGGAGCTGTTTTCT. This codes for CASSDSLDGAGELFS.

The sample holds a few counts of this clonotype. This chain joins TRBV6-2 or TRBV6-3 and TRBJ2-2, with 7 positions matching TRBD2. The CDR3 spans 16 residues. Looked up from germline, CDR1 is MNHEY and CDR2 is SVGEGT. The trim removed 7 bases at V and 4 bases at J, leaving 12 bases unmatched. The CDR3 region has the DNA TGTGCCAGCACCCAAGTGGGCCTAGCGGTCACCGGGGAGCTGTTTTTT. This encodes CASTQVGLAVTGELFF.

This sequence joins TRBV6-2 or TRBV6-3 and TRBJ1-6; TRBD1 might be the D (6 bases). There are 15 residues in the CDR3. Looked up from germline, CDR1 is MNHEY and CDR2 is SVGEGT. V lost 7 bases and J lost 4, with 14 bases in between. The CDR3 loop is CASNLGQSYNSPLHF. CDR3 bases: TGTGCCAGCAACCTCGGACAGAGTTATAATTCACCCCTCCACTTT.